This T cell receptor (beta chain) was recorded in a study of blood T cells in healthy people across ages. The germline gives CDR1 SEHNR, CDR2 FQNEAQ (reference sequence). The CDR3 consists of 16 residues. Trimming took 5 bases from V and 5 from J, leaving 21 bases between them. Primed by a sample-barcoded 5' primer and a J-beta primer mix, a second PCR proceeded for 7 to 11 cycles. TCRdb re-derived calls from the 5' RACE reads in MiXCR, one entry per CDR3 protein. The sample shows approximately 780,000 distinct CDR3 sequences, approximately 24% of them seen only once. This clonotype has only a few counts. This sample also belongs to another study, concerning T cells of mothers and their children.

This chain joins TRBV7-9 and TRBJ1-1, with D hard to call. The clonotype originates from a boy aged 5-17 years in good health. Sequenced: blood. The CDR3 nucleotides are TGTGCCAGCAGCCTTAAGACGAGCAGGCCGGAGACTGAAGCTTTCTTT. Its protein product is CASSLKTSRPETEAFF.